These 18 T cell receptor beta chains came from one sample sequenced in a study of blood T cell repertoires in COVID-19 (dated by TCRdb to the early 2020s). The library was generated by the immunoSEQ multiplex PCR assay. TCRdb re-hosts the immuneACCESS table, in-frame sequences only. Its copies lack some clones; in the studies checked, an unresolved V gene accounts for under half of them, and the cause for the rest is not known. The sample table contains about 140,000 clones; only one count was recorded for under 90% of them. 8.8% of the sample is taken by the ten largest. The sequenced sample consisted of peripheral blood. The receptor source for this set is a woman at least 80 years old in a cohort sampled during active or convalescent COVID-19.

V is TRBV19 and J is TRBJ1-2; D might be TRBD1 (5 bases). Trimming cost V 7 bases and J 4 bases, with 19 bases left between them. This CDR3 spans 15 amino acids. Germline loops: CDR1 LNHDA, CDR2 SQIVND (reference sequence). The CDR3 DNA reads TGTGCCAGTACCCTTAGCGGGGGAGCCATCTATGGCTACACCTTC. Translating gives CASTLSGGAIYGYTF.

This clone was found once. V and J are TRBV25-1 and TRBJ1-2; 8 bases are shared with TRBD1. Germline CDR1 MGHDK, CDR2 SYGVNS. Trimming cost V 5 bases and J 0 bases; bases outside gene matches: 5. CDR3 length: 15 amino acids. The CDR3 DNA reads as TGTGCCAGCAGTCCAGGACAGGGAGCTAACTATGGCTACACCTTC. It translates to CASSPGQGANYGYTF.

The chain employs TRBV12-3 or TRBV12-4 and TRBJ2-7; 7 positions match TRBD1. V trimming: 1 base; J trimming: 6 bases; junction bases outside the gene matches: 3. This CDR3 has 13 residues. The CDR3 bases are TGTGCCAGCAGTTTAGGGGCAGGGGGCGAGCAGTACGTC. The encoded protein is CASSLGAGGEQYV.

V is TRBV5-8 and J is TRBJ1-5, with D uncertain. CDR1 and CDR2 (germline): SGHTS, YDEGEE. V shed 3 bases and J shed 4 bases, with 17 bases lying between them. The CDR3 consists of 16 residues. The CDR3 loop reads CASSSNDRVRNQPQHF. The CDR3 DNA sequence: TGTGCCAGCAGCTCGAATGACCGGGTGCGGAATCAGCCCCAGCATTTT. The whole variable domain, filled in from reference TRBV5-8 and TRBJ1-5, reads EAGVTQSPTHLIKTRGQQATLRCSPISGHTSVYWYQQALGLGLQFLLWYDEGEERNRGNFPPRFSGRQFPNYSSELNVNALELEDSALYLCASSSNDRVRNQPQHFGDGTRLSIL.

V and J are TRBV27 and TRBJ2-5; 8 bases align to TRBD1. Trimming took 7 bases from V and 4 from J; bases not matched to a gene: 5. Germline values: CDR1 MNHEY, CDR2 SMNVEV (reference sequence). CDR3 length equals 13 residues. The CDR3 loop reads CASNRQGSETQYF. CDR3 nucleotides: TGTGCCAGCAATAGACAGGGGTCAGAGACCCAGTACTTC.

This clone was seen a handful of times. CDR3 residues: CASSYQGAQPQHF. CDR3 DNA sequence: TGTGCCAGCAGTTATCAGGGGGCTCAGCCCCAGCATTTT. This rearrangement joins TRBV6-2 or TRBV6-3 to TRBJ1-5; 8 positions agree with TRBD1. Germline V gives CDR1 MNHEY, CDR2 SVGEGT. V was clipped by 3 bases and J by 6 bases; unmatched bases: 1. The CDR3 covers 13 residues.

The chain recombines TRBV5-5 with TRBJ2-2, with 7 nucleotides matching TRBD1. Trimming took 4 bases from V and 4 from J; bases not matched to a gene: 13. Per the germline V gene, CDR1 is SGHKS and CDR2 is YYEKEE (reference sequence). This CDR3 is built from 17 residues. In DNA form, the CDR3 reads TGTGCCAGCAGCCGCCGACAGGGAAGTCTTGGCACCGGGGAGCTGTTTTTT. Residues: CASSRRQGSLGTGELFF.

This rearrangement joins TRBV6-2 or TRBV6-3 to TRBJ2-2; weak D call: TRBD2 (5 bases). Germline assignment: CDR1 MNHEY and CDR2 SVGEGT. V gave up 1 base and J gave up 4 bases, with 7 bases separating them. CDR3 size: 14 residues. The CDR3 DNA reads TGTGCCAGCAGTTACTGGGCGGGCACCGGGGAGCTGTTTTTT. Amino acids: CASSYWAGTGELFF.

The rearrangement joins TRBV6-6 to TRBJ2-7, with D maybe TRBD1 (5 bases). This CDR3 contains 12 residues. The germline V and J ends were trimmed by 5 bases and 4 bases, with 9 bases remaining between them. CDR1 and CDR2 from the germline V gene are MNHNY and SVGAGI (reference sequence). The CDR3 DNA reads as TGTGCCAGCAGTGATAGGGGATACGAGCAGTACGTC. Protein sequence: CASSDRGYEQYV.

This chain uses TRBV2 with TRBJ2-5; a possible D gene is TRBD1 (5 bases). The germline CDR1 and CDR2 sequences are SNHLY and FYNNEI. With 4 bases removed from V and 3 bases from J, the gap between germline ends came to 6 bases. The CDR3 has 12 residues. The CDR3 nucleotides read TGTGCCAGCAGTGTACAGGAAGAGACCCAGTACTTC. This gives the protein CASSVQEETQYF.

V is TRBV2 and J is TRBJ2-2; the match to TRBD2 covers 9 bases. This CDR3 region has 15 residues. J was trimmed by 2 bases and V by 7 bases; bases with no gene match: 5. CDR1 SNHLY and CDR2 FYNNEI come from the germline V gene. This chain's CDR3 is CASKMGLANTGELFF. DNA for the CDR3: TGTGCCAGCAAAATGGGACTAGCTAACACCGGGGAGCTGTTTTTT.

The CDR3 protein is CSVGSIQGSGNTIYF. The CDR3 region has the DNA TGCAGCGTTGGTTCCATACAGGGCTCTGGAAACACCATATATTTT. The chain recombines TRBV29-1 with TRBJ1-3, with D tentatively TRBD1 (6 bases). Deletions cut 4 bases from V and 0 bases from J, with 13 bases between. This CDR3 has 15 residues. Germline V gene lookup returns CDR1 SQVTM and CDR2 ANQGSEA.

V and J are TRBV4-3 and TRBJ1-2, with TRBD1 as a possible D gene (5 bases). V was cut by 0 bases and J by 8 bases, with 16 bases left in between. CDR3 length equals 15 residues. Germline loops: CDR1 LGHNA, CDR2 YSLEER. In nucleotides, the CDR3 is TGCGCCAGCAGCCAAGATTTAAGCAGGGTGAAAGGCTACACCTTC. Protein sequence: CASSQDLSRVKGYTF.

This chain connects TRBV2 to TRBJ1-5; the match to TRBD1 covers 7 bases. CDR1 and CDR2 (germline): SNHLY, FYNNEI. The CDR3 contains 15 residues. J lost 3 bases, V lost 2 bases, and 4 bases had no gene match. The CDR3 coding sequence is TGTGCCAGCAGTGAAAGGACAGGAAACAATCAGCCCCAGCATTTT. Protein product: CASSERTGNNQPQHF.

Here the CDR3 DNA reads TGCGCCAGCAGCTATAGCGGGGGGAACAATGAGCAGTTCTTC. Translating it yields CASSYSGGNNEQFF. V is TRBV5-1 and J is TRBJ2-1; the match to TRBD2 covers 10 bases. Germline loops: CDR1 SGHRS, CDR2 YFSETQ. With V trimmed by 3 bases and J by 5 bases, 2 bases remained unmatched. This CDR3 spans 14 amino acids. Combining the CDR3 with reference TRBV5-1 and TRBJ2-1 gives the whole variable domain KAGVTQTPRYLIKTRGQQVTLSCSPISGHRSVSWYQQTPGQGLQFLFEYFSETQRNKGNFPGRFSGRQFSNSRSEMNVSTLELGDSALYLCASSYSGGNNEQFFGPGTRLTVL.

This chain uses TRBV24-1 with TRBJ1-2; 7 bases line up with TRBD1. The ends lost 4 bases at V and 7 bases at J; junction bases unmatched: 5. The CDR3 consists of 13 residues. Germline CDR1 KGHDR, CDR2 SFDVKD. CDR3 region: CATSDQTGLGYTF. The CDR3 region has the DNA TGTGCCACCAGTGACCAGACAGGGCTTGGCTACACCTTC.

V and J are TRBV4-1 and TRBJ1-2, with D perhaps TRBD1 (5 bases). The CDR3 length is 17 residues. In germline, CDR1 is MGHRA, CDR2 YSYEKL. Between the trimmed V and J ends, which lost 2 bases and 4 bases, there was a span of 20 bases. The CDR3 DNA sequence: TGCGCCAGCAGCCAAATTATTCCGGGACTCTCCTTCTATGGCTACACCTTC. Encoded protein: CASSQIIPGLSFYGYTF.

V and J are TRBV7-2 and TRBJ2-1; 10 bases line up with TRBD2. Germline loops: CDR1 SGHTA, CDR2 FQGNSA. The CDR3 consists of 15 residues. With 2 bases clipped from V and 4 bases from J, the junction kept 2 bases outside the gene matches. In nucleotides, the CDR3 is TGTGCCAGCAGCTTACTAGCGGGGGAGTACAATGAGCAGTTCTTC. This codes for CASSLLAGEYNEQFF.